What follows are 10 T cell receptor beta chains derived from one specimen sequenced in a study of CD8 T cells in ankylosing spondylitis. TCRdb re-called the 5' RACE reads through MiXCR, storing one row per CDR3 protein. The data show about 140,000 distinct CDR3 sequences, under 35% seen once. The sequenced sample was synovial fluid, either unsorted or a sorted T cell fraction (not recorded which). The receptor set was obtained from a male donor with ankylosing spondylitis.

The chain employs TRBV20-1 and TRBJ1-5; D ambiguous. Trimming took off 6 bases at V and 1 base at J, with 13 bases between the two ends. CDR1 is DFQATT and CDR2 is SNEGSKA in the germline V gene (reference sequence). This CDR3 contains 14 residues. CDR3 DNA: TGCAGTGCGCGCCCCCCGGGGAGCAATCAGCCCCAGCATTTT. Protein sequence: CSARPPGSNQPQHF.

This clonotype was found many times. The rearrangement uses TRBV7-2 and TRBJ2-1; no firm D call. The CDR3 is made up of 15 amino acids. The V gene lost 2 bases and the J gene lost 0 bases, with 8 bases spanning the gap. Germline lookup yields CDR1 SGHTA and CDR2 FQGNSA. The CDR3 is CASSLSPYSYNEQFF. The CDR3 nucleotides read TGTGCCAGCAGCTTATCCCCCTACTCCTACAATGAGCAGTTCTTC.

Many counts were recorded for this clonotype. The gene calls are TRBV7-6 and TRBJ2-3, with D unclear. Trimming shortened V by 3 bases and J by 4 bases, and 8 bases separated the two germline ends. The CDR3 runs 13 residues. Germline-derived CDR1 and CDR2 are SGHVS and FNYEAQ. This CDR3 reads CASSFSAADTQYF. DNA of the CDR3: TGTGCCAGCAGCTTCTCTGCGGCAGATACGCAGTATTTT.

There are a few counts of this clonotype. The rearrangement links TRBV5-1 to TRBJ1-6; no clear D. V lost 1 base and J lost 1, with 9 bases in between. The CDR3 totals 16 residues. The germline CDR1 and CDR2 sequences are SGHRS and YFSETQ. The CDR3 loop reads CASSLKAGSYNSPLHF. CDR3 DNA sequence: TGCGCCAGCAGCTTGAAAGCAGGTTCCTATAATTCACCCCTCCACTTT.

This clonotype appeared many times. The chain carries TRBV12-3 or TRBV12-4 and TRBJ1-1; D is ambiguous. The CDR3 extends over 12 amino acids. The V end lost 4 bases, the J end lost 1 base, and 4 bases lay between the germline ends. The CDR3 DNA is TGTGCCAGCAGTTGGGAGAACACTGAAGCTTTCTTT. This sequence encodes CASSWENTEAFF.

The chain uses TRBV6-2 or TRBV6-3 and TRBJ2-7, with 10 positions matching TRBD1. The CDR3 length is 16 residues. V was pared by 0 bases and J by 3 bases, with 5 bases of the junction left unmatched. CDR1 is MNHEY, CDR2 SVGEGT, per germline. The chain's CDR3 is CASSYSTGQGRYEQYF. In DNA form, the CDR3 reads TGTGCCAGCAGTTACTCGACGGGACAGGGGCGCTACGAGCAGTACTTC.

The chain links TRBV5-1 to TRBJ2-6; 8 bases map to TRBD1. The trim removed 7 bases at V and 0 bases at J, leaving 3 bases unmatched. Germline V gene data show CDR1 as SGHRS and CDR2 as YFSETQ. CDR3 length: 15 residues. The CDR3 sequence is CASGQGDSGANVLTF. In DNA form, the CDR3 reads TGCGCCAGCGGACAGGGTGACTCTGGGGCCAACGTCCTGACTTTC.

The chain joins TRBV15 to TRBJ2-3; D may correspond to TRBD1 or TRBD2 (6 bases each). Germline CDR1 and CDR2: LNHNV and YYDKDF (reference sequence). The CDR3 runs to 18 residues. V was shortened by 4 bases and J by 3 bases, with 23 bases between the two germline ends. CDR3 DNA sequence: TGTGCCACCAGCACGGGGAAGGGGGTAGCGGTCGGGACAGATACGCAGTATTTT. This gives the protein CATSTGKGVAVGTDTQYF.

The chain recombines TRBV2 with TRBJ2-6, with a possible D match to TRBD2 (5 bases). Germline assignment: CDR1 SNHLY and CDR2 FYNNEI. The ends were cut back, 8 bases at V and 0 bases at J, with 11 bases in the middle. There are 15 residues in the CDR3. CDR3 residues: CASAADLSGANVLTF. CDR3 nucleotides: TGTGCCAGCGCAGCGGACCTCTCTGGGGCCAACGTCCTGACTTTC.

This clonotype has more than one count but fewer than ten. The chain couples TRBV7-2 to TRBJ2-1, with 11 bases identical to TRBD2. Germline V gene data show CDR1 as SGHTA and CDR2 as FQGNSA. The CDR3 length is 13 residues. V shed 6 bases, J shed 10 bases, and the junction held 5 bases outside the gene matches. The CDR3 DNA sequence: TGTGCCAGCAGACTAGCGGGAGCCCGAGAGCAGTTCTTC. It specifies CASRLAGAREQFF.